The clone carrying this TCR beta chain appeared a single time. Its target is unknown. The table came from immunoSEQ multiplex PCR; TCRdb's copy has only in-frame clones and leaves some out. The sample has about 92,000 clones, about 89% seen once; the top ten hold 6%. There are 14 residues in the CDR3. With 0 bases removed from V and 5 bases from J, the gap between germline ends came to 11 bases. Germline CDR1 and CDR2: SGHKS and YYEKEE (reference sequence). The data were taken from a study of graft-versus-host responses after intestinal transplantation. Study as a whole: Induction using anti-thymocyte globulin, followed by tacrolimus and steroids for roughly 3 years, was given to all recipients.

The study, taken as a whole, reports: Ileal or blood samples showed some GvH clones first, and such clones were also found in recipient marrow.

Material: unstimulated CD8+ T cells sorted from spleen or lymph node cells, obtained before intestinal transplant. This receptor was identified in a human donor who received an intestinal transplant. The chain links TRBV5-5 to TRBJ1-2, with D possibly TRBD1 on 5 matching bases. This chain's CDR3 is CASSLEKGWYGYTF. Here the CDR3 DNA reads TGTGCCAGCAGCTTGGAAAAGGGGTGGTATGGCTACACCTTC.